This T cell receptor (beta chain) appears in the sequencing data of a study of blood T cell repertoires in COVID-19. About this clone itself: The junction departs from the called germline gene at one end, perhaps through a read error.

Clones were sequenced by immunoSEQ multiplex PCR, and TCRdb holds only the in-frame ones, with some missing. The table lists approximately 490,000 clones, about nine tenths of them singletons. This CDR3 is 17 amino acids long. The germline gives CDR1 SGHDT, CDR2 YYEEEE. The specimen sequenced was PBMCs or T cells enriched from blood (not recorded which). The chain joins TRBV5-6 to TRBJ2-3, with 12 bases fitting TRBD2. This clonotype was obtained from a woman under 30 who had recovered from COVID-19. The CDR3 bases are TGTGCCAGCAACTTGACTAGCGGGGGCATCGGGACAGATACGCAGTATTTT. It codes for CASNLTSGGIGTDTQYF.